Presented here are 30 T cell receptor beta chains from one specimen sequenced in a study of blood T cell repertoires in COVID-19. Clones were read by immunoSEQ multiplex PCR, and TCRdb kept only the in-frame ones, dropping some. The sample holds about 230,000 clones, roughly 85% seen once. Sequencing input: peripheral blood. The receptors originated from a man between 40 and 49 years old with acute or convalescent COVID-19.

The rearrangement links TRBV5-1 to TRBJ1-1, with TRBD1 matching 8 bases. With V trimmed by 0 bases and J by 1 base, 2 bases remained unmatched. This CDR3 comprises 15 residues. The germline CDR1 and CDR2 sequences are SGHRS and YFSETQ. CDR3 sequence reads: CASSLAQGANTEAFF. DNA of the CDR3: TGCGCCAGCAGCTTGGCCCAGGGGGCGAACACTGAAGCTTTCTTT.

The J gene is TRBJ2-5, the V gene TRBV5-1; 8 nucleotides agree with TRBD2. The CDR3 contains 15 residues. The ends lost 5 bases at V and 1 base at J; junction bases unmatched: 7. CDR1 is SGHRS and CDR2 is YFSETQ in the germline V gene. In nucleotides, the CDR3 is TGCGCCAGCAGTTCACGGGGGGGCCTCCAAGAGACCCAGTACTTC. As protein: CASSSRGGLQETQYF. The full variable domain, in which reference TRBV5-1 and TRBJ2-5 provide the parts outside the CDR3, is KAGVTQTPRYLIKTRGQQVTLSCSPISGHRSVSWYQQTPGQGLQFLFEYFSETQRNKGNFPGRFSGRQFSNSRSEMNVSTLELGDSALYLCASSSRGGLQETQYFGPGTRLLVL.

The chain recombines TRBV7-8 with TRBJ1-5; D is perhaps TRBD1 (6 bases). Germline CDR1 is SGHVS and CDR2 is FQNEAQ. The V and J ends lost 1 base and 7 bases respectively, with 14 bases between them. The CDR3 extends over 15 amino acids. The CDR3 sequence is CASSLVRGRDQPQHF. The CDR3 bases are TGTGCCAGCAGCTTAGTGCGGGGGCGAGACCAGCCCCAGCATTTT.

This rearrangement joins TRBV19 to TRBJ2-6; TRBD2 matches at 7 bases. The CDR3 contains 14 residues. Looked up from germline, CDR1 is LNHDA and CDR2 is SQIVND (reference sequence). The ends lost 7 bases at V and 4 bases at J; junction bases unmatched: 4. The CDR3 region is CASTLGGGANVLTF. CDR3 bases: TGTGCCAGTACCCTGGGAGGGGGGGCCAACGTCCTGACTTTC.

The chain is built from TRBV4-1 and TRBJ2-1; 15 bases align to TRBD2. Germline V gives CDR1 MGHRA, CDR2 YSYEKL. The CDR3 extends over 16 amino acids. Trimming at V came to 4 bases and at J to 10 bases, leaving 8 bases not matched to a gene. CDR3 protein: CASSRSGTSGGPEQFF. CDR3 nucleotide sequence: TGCGCCAGCAGCCGCTCGGGGACTAGCGGGGGGCCAGAGCAGTTCTTC.

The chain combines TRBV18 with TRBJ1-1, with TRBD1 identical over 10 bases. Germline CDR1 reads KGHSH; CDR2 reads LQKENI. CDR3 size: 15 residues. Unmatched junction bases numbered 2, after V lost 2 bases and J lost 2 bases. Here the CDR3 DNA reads TGTGCCAGCTCACCATCGACAGGGGGCAACACTGAAGCTTTCTTT. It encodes CASSPSTGGNTEAFF. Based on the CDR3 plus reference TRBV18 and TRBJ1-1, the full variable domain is NAGVMQNPRHLVRRRGQEARLRCSPMKGHSHVYWYRQLPEEGLKFMVYLQKENIIDESGMPKERFSAEFPKEGPSILRIQQVVRGDSAAYFCASSPSTGGNTEAFFGQGTRLTVV.

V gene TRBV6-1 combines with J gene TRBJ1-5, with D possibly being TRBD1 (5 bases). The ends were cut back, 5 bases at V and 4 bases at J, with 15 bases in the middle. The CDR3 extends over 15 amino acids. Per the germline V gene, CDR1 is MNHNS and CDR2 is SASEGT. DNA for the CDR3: TGTGCCAGCAGTCCTCGGGACGGGGGAAATCAGCCCCAGCATTTT. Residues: CASSPRDGGNQPQHF.

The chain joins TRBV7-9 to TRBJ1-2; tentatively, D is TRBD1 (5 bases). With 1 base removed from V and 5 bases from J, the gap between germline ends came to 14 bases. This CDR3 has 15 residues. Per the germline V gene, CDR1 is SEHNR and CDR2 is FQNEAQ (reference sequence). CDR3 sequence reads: CASSLVQGGKYGYTF. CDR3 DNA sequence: TGTGCCAGCAGCTTAGTTCAGGGTGGTAAATATGGCTACACCTTC.

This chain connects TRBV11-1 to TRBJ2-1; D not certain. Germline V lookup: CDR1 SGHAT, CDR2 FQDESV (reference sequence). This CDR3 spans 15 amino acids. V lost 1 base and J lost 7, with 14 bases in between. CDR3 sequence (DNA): TGTGCCAGCAGCTTAGGCGGTCTTGAGCAGAATGAGCAGTTCTTC. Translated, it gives CASSLGGLEQNEQFF.

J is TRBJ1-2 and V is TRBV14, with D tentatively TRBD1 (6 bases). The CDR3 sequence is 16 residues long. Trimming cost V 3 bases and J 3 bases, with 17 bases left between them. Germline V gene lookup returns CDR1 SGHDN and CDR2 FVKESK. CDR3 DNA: TGTGCCAGCAGCCACGTTCAGGGGTTTATCGACTATGGCTACACCTTC. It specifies CASSHVQGFIDYGYTF. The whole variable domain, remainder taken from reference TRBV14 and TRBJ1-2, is EAGVTQFPSHSVIEKGQTVTLRCDPISGHDNLYWYRRVMGKEIKFLLHFVKESKQDESGMPNNRFLAERTGGTYSTLKVQPAELEDSGVYFCASSHVQGFIDYGYTFGSGTRLTVV.

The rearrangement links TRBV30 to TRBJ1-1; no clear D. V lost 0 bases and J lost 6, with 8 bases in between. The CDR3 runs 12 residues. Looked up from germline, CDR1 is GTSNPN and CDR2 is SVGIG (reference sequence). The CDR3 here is CAWSVTYAEAFF. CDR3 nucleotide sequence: TGTGCCTGGAGTGTAACTTACGCTGAAGCTTTCTTT.

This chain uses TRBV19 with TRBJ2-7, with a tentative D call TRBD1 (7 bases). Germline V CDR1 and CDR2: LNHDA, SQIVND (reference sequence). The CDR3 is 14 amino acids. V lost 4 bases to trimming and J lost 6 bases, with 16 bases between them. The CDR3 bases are TGTGCCAGTAGTAGTCAGGGGGGCCTCGGCGAGCAGTACTTC. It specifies CASSSQGGLGEQYF. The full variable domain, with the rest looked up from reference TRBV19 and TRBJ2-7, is DGGITQSPKYLFRKEGQNVTLSCEQNLNHDAMYWYRQDPGQGLRLIYYSQIVNDFQKGDIAEGYSVSREKKESFPLTVTSAQKNPTAFYLCASSSQGGLGEQYFGPGTRLTVT.

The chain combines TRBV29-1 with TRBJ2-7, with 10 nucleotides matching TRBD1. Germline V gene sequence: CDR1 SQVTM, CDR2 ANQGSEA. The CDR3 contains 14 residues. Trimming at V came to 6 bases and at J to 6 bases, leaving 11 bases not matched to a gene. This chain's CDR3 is CSVTKDRGSGEQYF. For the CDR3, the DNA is TGCAGCGTGACGAAGGACAGGGGGTCAGGCGAGCAGTACTTC.

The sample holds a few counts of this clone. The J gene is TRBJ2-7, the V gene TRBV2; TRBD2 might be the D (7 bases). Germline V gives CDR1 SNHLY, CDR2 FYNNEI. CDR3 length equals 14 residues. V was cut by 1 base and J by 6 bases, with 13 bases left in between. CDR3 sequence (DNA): TGTGCCAGCAGTGAAGGGGCGGGGGCTCGCGAGCAGTACTTC. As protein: CASSEGAGAREQYF. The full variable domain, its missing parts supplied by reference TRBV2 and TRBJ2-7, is EPEVTQTPSHQVTQMGQEVILRCVPISNHLYFYWYRQILGQKVEFLVSFYNNEISEKSEIFDDQFSVERPDGSNFTLKIRSTKLEDSAMYFCASSEGAGAREQYFGPGTRLTVT.

CDR3 in amino acids: CASSGGPSSNYGYTF. The CDR3 DNA reads TGCGCCAGCAGTGGGGGGCCTTCCTCTAACTATGGCTACACCTTC. V is TRBV10-2 and J is TRBJ1-2, with TRBD1 as a possible D gene (6 bases). The CDR3 contains 15 residues. Looked up from germline, CDR1 is WSHSY and CDR2 is SAAADI. V was trimmed by 4 bases and J by 0 bases, leaving 12 bases between them.

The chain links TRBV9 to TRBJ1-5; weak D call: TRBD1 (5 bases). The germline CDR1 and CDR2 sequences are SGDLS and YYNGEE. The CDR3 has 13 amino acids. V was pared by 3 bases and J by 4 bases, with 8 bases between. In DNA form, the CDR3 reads TGTGCCAGCAGCGGGGGGGGTAATCAGCCCCAGCATTTT. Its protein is CASSGGGNQPQHF.

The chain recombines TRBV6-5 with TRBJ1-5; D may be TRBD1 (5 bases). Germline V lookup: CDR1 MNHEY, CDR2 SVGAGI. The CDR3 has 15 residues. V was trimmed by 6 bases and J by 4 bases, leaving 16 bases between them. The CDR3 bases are TGTGCCAGCAGCCCATGGGTGACAGAGAATCAGCCCCAGCATTTT. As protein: CASSPWVTENQPQHF.

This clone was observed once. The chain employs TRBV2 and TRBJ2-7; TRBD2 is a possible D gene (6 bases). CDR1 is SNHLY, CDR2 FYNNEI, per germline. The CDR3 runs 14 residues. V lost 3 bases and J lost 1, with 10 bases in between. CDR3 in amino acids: CASSEGGVSYEQYF. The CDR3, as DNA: TGTGCCAGCAGTGAGGGCGGGGTTTCCTACGAGCAGTACTTC. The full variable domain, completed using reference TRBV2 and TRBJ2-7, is EPEVTQTPSHQVTQMGQEVILRCVPISNHLYFYWYRQILGQKVEFLVSFYNNEISEKSEIFDDQFSVERPDGSNFTLKIRSTKLEDSAMYFCASSEGGVSYEQYFGPGTRLTVT.

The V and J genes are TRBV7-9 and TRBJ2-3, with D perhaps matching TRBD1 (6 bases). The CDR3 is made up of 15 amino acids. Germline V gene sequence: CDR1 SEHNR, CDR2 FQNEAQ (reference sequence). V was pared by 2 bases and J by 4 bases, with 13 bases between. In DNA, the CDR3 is TGTGCCAGCAGCTTACCGGCAGGGGACCCAGATACGCAGTATTTT. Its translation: CASSLPAGDPDTQYF. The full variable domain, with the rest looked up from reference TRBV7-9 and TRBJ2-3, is DTGVSQNPRHKITKRGQNVTFRCDPISEHNRLYWYRQTLGQGPEFLTYFQNEAQLEKSRLLSDRFSAERPKGSFSTLEIQRTEQGDSAMYLCASSLPAGDPDTQYFGPGTRLTVL.

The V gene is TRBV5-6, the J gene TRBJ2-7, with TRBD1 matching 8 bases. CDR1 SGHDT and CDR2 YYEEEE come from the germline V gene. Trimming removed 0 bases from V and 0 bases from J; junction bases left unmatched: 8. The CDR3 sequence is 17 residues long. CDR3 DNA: TGTGCCAGCAGCTTGGTGGGACAGGCGATTAGCTCCTACGAGCAGTACTTC. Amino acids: CASSLVGQAISSYEQYF.

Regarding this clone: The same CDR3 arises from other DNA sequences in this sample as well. The CDR3 is CASSQGGDNSPLHF. The CDR3 bases are TGTGCCAGCAGCCAAGGAGGAGATAATTCACCCCTCCACTTT. This rearrangement joins TRBV3-1 (or the pseudogene TRBV3-2) to TRBJ1-6; D unclear. V was cut by 1 base and J by 5 bases, with 6 bases left in between. The CDR3 contains 14 residues. CDR1 and CDR2 (germline): LGHDT, YNNKEL (reference sequence).

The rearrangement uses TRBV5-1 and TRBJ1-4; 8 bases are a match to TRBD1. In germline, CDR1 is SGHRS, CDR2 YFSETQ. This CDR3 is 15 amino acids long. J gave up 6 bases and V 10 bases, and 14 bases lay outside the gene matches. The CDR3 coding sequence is TGCGCCGACAGGGGTCCCCACAGGGCCGATGAAAAACTGTTTTTT. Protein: CADRGPHRADEKLFF.

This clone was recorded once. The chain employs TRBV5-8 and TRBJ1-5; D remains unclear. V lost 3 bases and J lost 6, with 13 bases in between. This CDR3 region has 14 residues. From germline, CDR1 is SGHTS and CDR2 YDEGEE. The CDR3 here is CASSSSTYLQPQHF. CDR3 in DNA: TGTGCCAGCAGCTCCTCCACCTATCTTCAGCCCCAGCATTTT.

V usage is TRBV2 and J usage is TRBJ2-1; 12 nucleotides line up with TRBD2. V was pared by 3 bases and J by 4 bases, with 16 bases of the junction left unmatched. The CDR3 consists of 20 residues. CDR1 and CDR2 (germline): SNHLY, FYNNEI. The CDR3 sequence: CASSDGWLAGGPPNYNEQFF. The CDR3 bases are TGTGCCAGCAGTGATGGGTGGCTAGCGGGGGGGCCCCCTAATTACAATGAGCAGTTCTTC. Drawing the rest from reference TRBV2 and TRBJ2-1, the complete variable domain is EPEVTQTPSHQVTQMGQEVILRCVPISNHLYFYWYRQILGQKVEFLVSFYNNEISEKSEIFDDQFSVERPDGSNFTLKIRSTKLEDSAMYFCASSDGWLAGGPPNYNEQFFGPGTRLTVL.

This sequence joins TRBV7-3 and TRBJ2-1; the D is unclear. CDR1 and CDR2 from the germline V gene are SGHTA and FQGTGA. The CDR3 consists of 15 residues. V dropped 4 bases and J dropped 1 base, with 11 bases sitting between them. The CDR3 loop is CASSSPDSSYNEQFF. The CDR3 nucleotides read TGTGCCAGCAGCTCACCAGATTCATCCTACAATGAGCAGTTCTTC. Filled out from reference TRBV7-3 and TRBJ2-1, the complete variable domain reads GAGVSQTPSNKVTEKGKYVELRCDPISGHTALYWYRQSLGQGPEFLIYFQGTGAADDSGLPNDRFFAVRPEGSVSTLKIQRTERGDSAVYLCASSSPDSSYNEQFFGPGTRLTVL.

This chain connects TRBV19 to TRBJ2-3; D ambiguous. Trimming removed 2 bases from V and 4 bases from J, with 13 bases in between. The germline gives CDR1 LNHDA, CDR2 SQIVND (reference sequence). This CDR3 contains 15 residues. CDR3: CASSIREFPPDTQYF. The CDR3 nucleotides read TGTGCCAGTAGTATAAGAGAGTTCCCCCCAGATACGCAGTATTTT.

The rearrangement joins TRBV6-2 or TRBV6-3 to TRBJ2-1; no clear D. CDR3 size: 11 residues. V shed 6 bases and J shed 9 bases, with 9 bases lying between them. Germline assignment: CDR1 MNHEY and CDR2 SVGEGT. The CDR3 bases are TGTGCCAGCAGCCGGCGGAGTGAGCAGTTCTTC. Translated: CASSRRSEQFF.

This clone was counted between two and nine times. The CDR3 DNA sequence: TGTGCCAGCAGTGAAAGGGGGGGATATGGCTACACCTTC. Amino acids: CASSERGGYGYTF. The gene calls are TRBV6-1 and TRBJ1-2; TRBD1 might be the D (6 bases). The CDR3 consists of 13 residues. Germline values: CDR1 MNHNS, CDR2 SASEGT. The V end lost 2 bases, the J end lost 5 bases, and 9 bases lay between the germline ends.

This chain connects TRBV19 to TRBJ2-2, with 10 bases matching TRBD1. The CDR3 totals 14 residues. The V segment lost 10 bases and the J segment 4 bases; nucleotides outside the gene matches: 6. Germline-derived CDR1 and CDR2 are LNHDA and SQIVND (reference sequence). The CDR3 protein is CATRQGAVTGELFF. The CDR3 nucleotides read TGTGCCACAAGACAGGGGGCAGTCACCGGGGAGCTGTTTTTT.

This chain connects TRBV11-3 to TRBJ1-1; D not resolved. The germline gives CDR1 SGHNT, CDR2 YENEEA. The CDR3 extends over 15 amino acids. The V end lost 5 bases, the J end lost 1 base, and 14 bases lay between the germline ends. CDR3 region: CASSPRTGRNTEAFF. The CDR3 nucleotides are TGTGCCAGCAGCCCCCGGACTGGGAGGAACACTGAAGCTTTCTTT. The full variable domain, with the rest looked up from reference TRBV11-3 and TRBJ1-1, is EAGVVQSPRYKIIEKKQPVAFWCNPISGHNTLYWYLQNLGQGPELLIRYENEEAVDDSQLPKDRFSAERLKGVDSTLKIQPAELGDSAVYLCASSPRTGRNTEAFFGQGTRLTVV.